Each of the 22 T cell receptor beta chains below was sequenced from the same sample in a study of HIV-infected patients and healthy controls. Reverse transcription used 450 to 550 ng RNA and constant-region primers for alpha and beta. Alpha and beta chain libraries were made separately by chain-specific third strand synthesis with multiplexing indices. TCRdb ran MiXCR on the 5' RACE reads and lists one entry per CDR3 protein. The sample lists about 10,000 distinct CDR3 sequences; 8% to 10% were seen once. All unsorted peripheral T cells were captured because whole blood was used without fractionation. The material sequenced was blood. These receptors were taken from an adult in good health.

This clonotype was found many times. The chain couples TRBV7-2 to TRBJ2-3; 9 bases are a match to TRBD2. Germline V gene sequence: CDR1 SGHTA, CDR2 FQGNSA. V was pared by 3 bases and J by 2 bases, with 9 bases of the junction left unmatched. The CDR3 runs 17 residues. CDR3: CASSFGTSTLNTDTQYF. The CDR3 region has the DNA TGTGCCAGCAGCTTCGGGACTAGCACCCTTAACACAGATACGCAGTATTTT.

This clonotype qualifies as medium-sized. The CDR3, as DNA: TGTGCCAGCAGTTACGCCCAATCCGGGGCAATGGGTGAGCAGTACTTC. As protein: CASSYAQSGAMGEQYF. The rearrangement links TRBV6-5 to TRBJ2-7, with D possibly called TRBD1 or TRBD2 (5 bases each). In germline, CDR1 is MNHEY, CDR2 SVGAGI. The CDR3 is made up of 16 amino acids. With 2 bases removed from V and 7 bases from J, the gap between germline ends came to 21 bases.

This chain connects TRBV28 to TRBJ2-7; 7 positions agree with TRBD1. Germline CDR1 is MDHEN and CDR2 is SYDVKM. The CDR3 is made up of 14 amino acids. J was trimmed by 5 bases and V by 5 bases; bases with no gene match: 9. CDR3 sequence: CASSPVGTDDEQYF. CDR3 DNA: TGTGCCAGCAGTCCCGTGGGGACAGACGACGAGCAGTACTTC.

This clonotype was observed a handful of times. The chain links TRBV20-1 to TRBJ2-5; the D gene is possibly TRBD2 (5 bases). This CDR3 spans 15 amino acids. Germline lookup yields CDR1 DFQATT and CDR2 SNEGSKA (reference sequence). V lost 5 bases to trimming and J lost 5 bases, with 21 bases between them. The CDR3 nucleotides read TGCAGTGCTCGTCCCTTCACCGGGGATTCGGAGACCCAGTACTTC. Encoded protein: CSARPFTGDSETQYF.

This clonotype has only a few counts. V gene TRBV18 combines with J gene TRBJ2-3, with 14 bases aligning to TRBD2. This CDR3 has 17 residues. With 3 bases clipped from V and 0 bases from J, the junction kept 2 bases outside the gene matches. Germline CDR1 and CDR2: KGHSH and LQKENI. In DNA, the CDR3 is TGTGCCAGCTCACCGGGACTAGCGGGGGCGAGCACAGATACGCAGTATTTT. The encoded protein is CASSPGLAGASTDTQYF.

J is TRBJ2-3 and V is TRBV25-1, with D perhaps matching TRBD2 (6 bases). This CDR3 spans 19 amino acids. The V end lost 0 bases, the J end lost 1 base, and 20 bases lay between the germline ends. Germline CDR1 reads MGHDK; CDR2 reads SYGVNS. The CDR3 DNA is TGTGCCAGCAGTGAATATTTCGGGTTCGGGAGCGCGCGCACAGATACGCAGTATTTT. This codes for CASSEYFGFGSARTDTQYF.

Only a few counts were recorded for this clonotype. CDR3 in DNA: TGTGCCAGCAGTTTAGGGACAGGGGGAATAGCCAAAAACATTCAGTACTTC. Translated: CASSLGTGGIAKNIQYF. The chain has TRBV12-3 or TRBV12-4 and TRBJ2-4; 10 nucleotides agree with TRBD1. Unmatched junction bases numbered 3, after V lost 1 base and J lost 0 bases. This CDR3 region has 17 residues.

This clonotype was observed at least ten times. The chain employs TRBV20-1 and TRBJ1-6; D is undetermined. The CDR3 totals 13 residues. The germline V gene encodes CDR1 DFQATT and CDR2 SNEGSKA (reference sequence). V dropped 3 bases and J dropped 7 bases, with 10 bases sitting between them. The CDR3 DNA follows: TGCAGTGCTAGTCAGATGGAGAATTCACCCCTCCACTTT. Protein sequence: CSASQMENSPLHF.

This clonotype is medium-sized by share. This sequence joins TRBV3-1 and TRBJ2-2; 8 bases map to TRBD2. The CDR3 runs 15 residues. The J segment lost 4 bases and the V segment lost 3 bases, leaving 4 bases of the junction unmatched. Germline V gives CDR1 LGHDT, CDR2 YNNKEL (reference sequence). The CDR3 spells CASSQGLVVTGELFF. The CDR3 DNA reads as TGTGCCAGCAGCCAGGGACTAGTAGTCACCGGGGAGCTGTTTTTT.

This clonotype ranks as medium-sized. The chain carries TRBV7-3 and TRBJ2-1; no definite D call. Germline V gene data show CDR1 as SGHTA and CDR2 as FQGTGA. Trimming removed 3 bases from V and 6 bases from J, with 9 bases in between. The CDR3 has 13 amino acids. The CDR3 region has the DNA TGTGCCAGCAGCTTGACTCCTAGCAATGAGCAGTTCTTC. Translating it yields CASSLTPSNEQFF.

This clonotype is labeled medium-sized. This chain joins TRBV3-1 and TRBJ2-7, with D perhaps matching TRBD1 (6 bases). With 3 bases removed from V and 5 bases from J, the gap between germline ends came to 26 bases. The length of the CDR3 is 18 residues. Germline values: CDR1 LGHDT, CDR2 YNNKEL (reference sequence). CDR3 bases: TGTGCCAGCAGCCACATGAGGACAGCCCCCGTCGGAGGAAACGAGCAGTACTTC. This encodes CASSHMRTAPVGGNEQYF.

The chain is built from TRBV5-1 and TRBJ1-4; no definite D call. V was trimmed by 1 base and J by 4 bases, leaving 8 bases between them. Germline CDR1 SGHRS, CDR2 YFSETQ. The CDR3 runs 14 residues. CDR3 nucleotide sequence: TGCGCCAGCAGCTTGAATTCTAATAATGAAAAACTGTTTTTT. It specifies CASSLNSNNEKLFF.

The table lists this clonotype with many counts. The chain employs TRBV30 and TRBJ2-7; 9 nucleotides match TRBD2. V shed 4 bases and J 7 bases; nucleotides not matched to a gene: 11. The CDR3 extends over 14 amino acids. The germline CDR1 and CDR2 sequences are GTSNPN and SVGIG (reference sequence). The CDR3 here is CAWKRLAVGWEQYF. CDR3 DNA: TGTGCCTGGAAAAGACTAGCGGTGGGCTGGGAGCAGTACTTC.

In this sample, this clonotype turned up a few times. The chain employs TRBV4-3 and TRBJ2-1; tentatively, D is TRBD1 or TRBD2 (6 bases each). Germline lookup yields CDR1 LGHNA and CDR2 YSLEER. The CDR3 has 15 residues. Trimming cost V 3 bases and J 7 bases, with 16 bases left between them. In DNA form, the CDR3 reads TGCGCCAGCAGCCATCATACGCCGGGGGCTAATGAGCAGTTCTTC. Its translation: CASSHHTPGANEQFF.

This clonotype was counted between two and nine times. The genes are TRBV5-1 and TRBJ2-5, with a weak D call TRBD2 (5 bases). Germline loops: CDR1 SGHRS, CDR2 YFSETQ. The CDR3 loop spans 15 amino acids. Trimming shortened V by 2 bases and J by 4 bases, and 15 bases separated the two germline ends. The DNA for the CDR3 is TGCGCCAGCAGCTTAGGACCAGGACGGGGAGAGACCCAGTACTTC. Translation gives CASSLGPGRGETQYF.

This clonotype was seen repeatedly, ten times or more. J is TRBJ2-1 and V is TRBV30; D is possibly TRBD2 (5 bases). The V and J ends lost 2 bases and 6 bases respectively, with 20 bases between them. This CDR3 has 16 amino acids. The V gene's germline CDR1 is GTSNPN and CDR2 SVGIG (reference sequence). The CDR3 sequence is CAWSKGIGRAGNEQFF. Written as DNA, the CDR3 is TGTGCCTGGAGTAAGGGAATAGGGCGCGCGGGCAATGAGCAGTTCTTC. Together with reference TRBV30 and TRBJ2-1, the CDR3 gives the full variable domain: SQTIHQWPATLVQPVGSPLSLECTVEGTSNPNLYWYRQAAGRGLQLLFYSVGIGQISSEVPQNLSASRPQDRQFILSSKKLLLSDSGFYLCAWSKGIGRAGNEQFFGPGTRLTVL.

Ten or more counts support this clonotype. The chain recombines TRBV7-9 with TRBJ2-5, with no clear D. This CDR3 comprises 11 residues. V gave up 0 bases and J gave up 5 bases, with 1 base separating them. Looked up from germline, CDR1 is SEHNR and CDR2 is FQNEAQ (reference sequence). CDR3 bases: TGTGCCAGCAGCTTAGCCGAGACCCAGTACTTC. Residues: CASSLAETQYF.

This clonotype ranks as medium-sized. The chain joins TRBV2 to TRBJ1-2, with D possibly matching TRBD1 (5 bases). Trimming stripped 2 bases from V and 4 bases from J, with 11 bases between. Germline V gene sequence: CDR1 SNHLY, CDR2 FYNNEI. CDR3 length: 14 residues. CDR3 in amino acids: CASSERQGSYGYTF. For the CDR3, the DNA is TGTGCCAGCAGTGAACGGCAGGGAAGCTATGGCTACACCTTC.

The chain links TRBV7-2 to TRBJ1-5; D is perhaps TRBD1 (5 bases). V dropped 2 bases and J dropped 7 bases, with 12 bases sitting between them. CDR1 and CDR2 from the germline V gene are SGHTA and FQGNSA. CDR3 length equals 14 residues. The CDR3 nucleotides are TGTGCCAGCAGCTTAACAGGCGGTGGGCAGCCCCAGCATTTT. Protein: CASSLTGGGQPQHF.

This clonotype came up many times. The chain links TRBV23-1 to TRBJ2-7; D gene unclear. TRBV23-1 is annotated as an ORF whose role is uncertain. V shed 4 bases and J shed 0 bases, with 7 bases lying between them. CDR3 size: 13 residues. CDR3 protein: CASSLRSSYEQYF. CDR3 coding DNA: TGCGCCAGCAGTCTGAGGAGCTCCTACGAGCAGTACTTC.

This clonotype was detected ten times or more. V gene TRBV12-3 or TRBV12-4 combines with J gene TRBJ1-1; unclear D gene. CDR3 length: 14 residues. Trimming took 3 bases from V and 4 from J, leaving 12 bases between them. The CDR3 loop is CASSLGISSTEAFF. The CDR3 DNA follows: TGTGCCAGCAGTTTGGGGATAAGCAGCACTGAAGCTTTCTTT.

This clonotype was found many times. The rearrangement uses TRBV6-6 and TRBJ2-5; D may be TRBD2 (5 bases). Trimming took 2 bases from V and 7 from J, leaving 17 bases between them. CDR3 length: 15 residues. The germline V gene encodes CDR1 MNHNY and CDR2 SVGAGI (reference sequence). In DNA, the CDR3 is TGTGCCAGCAGTTACGCAGAGACCCCGGCGGGGACCCAGTACTTC. It yields the protein CASSYAETPAGTQYF.